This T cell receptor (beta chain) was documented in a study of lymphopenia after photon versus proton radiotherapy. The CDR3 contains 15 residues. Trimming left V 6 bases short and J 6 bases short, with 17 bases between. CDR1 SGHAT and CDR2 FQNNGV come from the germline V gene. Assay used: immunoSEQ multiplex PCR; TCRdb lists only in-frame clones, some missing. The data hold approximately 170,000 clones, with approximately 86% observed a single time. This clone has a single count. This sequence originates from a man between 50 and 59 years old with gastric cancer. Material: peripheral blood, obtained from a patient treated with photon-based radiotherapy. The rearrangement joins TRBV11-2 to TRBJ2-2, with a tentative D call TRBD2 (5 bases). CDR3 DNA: TGTGCCAGCAGTTCCGGGATTCAGAGTTCCGGGGAGCTGTTTTTT. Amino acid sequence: CASSSGIQSSGELFF.